The 13 T cell receptor beta chains below come from one sample, sequenced in a study of cytomegalovirus exposure and HLA in healthy donors. The PCR made use of 60 Vbeta and 13 Jbeta primers. Repertoires were generated with immunoSEQ multiplex PCR, while TCRdb's copy carries only in-frame clones and drops some. The table lists 200,000 to 250,000 clones, more than 60% of them singletons. The source material was PBMCs. Receptor source: a girl aged 2-10 years in good health and CMV-seronegative.

The rearrangement joins TRBV19 to TRBJ1-2; 8 bases agree with TRBD1. The germline V gene encodes CDR1 LNHDA and CDR2 SQIVND (reference sequence). The CDR3 is made up of 15 amino acids. Trimming at V came to 5 bases and at J to 3 bases, leaving 8 bases not matched to a gene. The DNA for the CDR3 is TGTGCCAGTAGTGACATAGGACAGGGACACTATGGCTACACCTTC. Translating gives CASSDIGQGHYGYTF.

The chain recombines TRBV18 with TRBJ1-1; D is unclear. Germline V gives CDR1 KGHSH, CDR2 LQKENI. This CDR3 is 13 amino acids long. Trimming took 5 bases from V and 1 from J, leaving 8 bases between them. CDR3 in DNA: TGTGCCAGCTCATCCGCAGGGAACACTGAAGCTTTCTTT. It yields the protein CASSSAGNTEAFF. Drawing the rest from reference TRBV18 and TRBJ1-1, the complete variable domain is NAGVMQNPRHLVRRRGQEARLRCSPMKGHSHVYWYRQLPEEGLKFMVYLQKENIIDESGMPKERFSAEFPKEGPSILRIQQVVRGDSAAYFCASSSAGNTEAFFGQGTRLTVV.

The chain is built from TRBV6-6 and TRBJ2-7; D is ambiguous. This CDR3 comprises 14 residues. Germline assignment: CDR1 MNHNY and CDR2 SVGAGI (reference sequence). The V end lost 5 bases, the J end lost 5 bases, and 16 bases lay between the germline ends. CDR3 region: CASSDRSSLHEQYF. CDR3 coding DNA: TGTGCCAGCAGTGACCGCTCTAGTCTCCACGAGCAGTACTTC.

V usage is TRBV30 and J usage is TRBJ1-1; no definite D call. CDR3 length: 15 amino acids. Per germline, CDR1 GTSNPN and CDR2 SVGIG (reference sequence). V lost 3 bases and J 2 bases, leaving 16 bases between the germline ends. Written as DNA, the CDR3 is TGTGCCTGGAGCGTCGGACTGTCTTCAAACACTGAAGCTTTCTTT. Translated: CAWSVGLSSNTEAFF.

This clone was seen only once. The chain has TRBV2 and TRBJ1-2; the D gene is possibly TRBD1 (5 bases). The CDR3 runs to 15 residues. Germline lookup yields CDR1 SNHLY and CDR2 FYNNEI. V lost 2 bases to trimming and J lost 5 bases, with 15 bases between them. CDR3 amino acids: CASSENHRQAYGYTF. CDR3 coding DNA: TGTGCCAGCAGTGAAAACCACAGGCAGGCATATGGCTACACCTTC. Together with reference TRBV2 and TRBJ1-2, the CDR3 gives the full variable domain: EPEVTQTPSHQVTQMGQEVILRCVPISNHLYFYWYRQILGQKVEFLVSFYNNEISEKSEIFDDQFSVERPDGSNFTLKIRSTKLEDSAMYFCASSENHRQAYGYTFGSGTRLTVV.

V usage is TRBV10-2 and J usage is TRBJ2-5, with D maybe TRBD2 (6 bases). The CDR3 runs 14 residues. Between the trimmed V and J ends, which lost 2 bases and 1 base, there was a span of 8 bases. Germline values: CDR1 WSHSY, CDR2 SAAADI. The DNA of the CDR3 is TGCGCCAGCAGTGAGCGGGGACTCCAAGAGACCCAGTACTTC. It is translated as CASSERGLQETQYF.

This chain joins TRBV5-1 and TRBJ2-7; tentative D call: TRBD1 (6 bases). Per germline, CDR1 SGHRS and CDR2 YFSETQ. The V gene lost 2 bases and the J gene lost 3 bases, with 12 bases spanning the gap. The CDR3 totals 14 residues. The CDR3 bases are TGCGCCAGCAGCTTCGTTGCAGGGGACTACGAGCAGTACTTC. This codes for CASSFVAGDYEQYF.

V and J are TRBV5-6 and TRBJ2-7, with D perhaps TRBD2 (5 bases). V gave up 4 bases and J gave up 3 bases, with 11 bases separating them. In germline, CDR1 is SGHDT, CDR2 YYEEEE. The CDR3 extends over 13 amino acids. CDR3 nucleotide sequence: TGTGCCAGCAGCCCTGGACTGGTCTACGAGCAGTACTTC. As protein: CASSPGLVYEQYF.

This clone came up a few times. At one boundary the junction diverges from the germline segment, which might be a read error. The gene calls are TRBV6-5 and TRBJ1-1; D remains unclear. The CDR3 is 13 residues long. Germline V gene data show CDR1 as MNHEY and CDR2 as SVGAGI. CDR3: CASSYPGNPEAFF. In DNA form, the CDR3 reads TGTGCCAGCAGTTACCCCGGGAACCCTGAAGCTTTCTTT.

The chain carries TRBV5-5 and TRBJ1-1; 7 nucleotides align to TRBD1. Germline-derived CDR1 and CDR2 are SGHKS and YYEKEE (reference sequence). V was pared by 9 bases and J by 1 base, with 9 bases of the junction left unmatched. The CDR3 length is 14 residues. CDR3 nucleotide sequence: TGTGCCACCGGACGGGGACAGAAGAACACTGAAGCTTTCTTT. Its translation: CATGRGQKNTEAFF.

The chain recombines TRBV6-5 with TRBJ1-3; D not certain. The CDR3 contains 13 residues. Deletions cut 3 bases from V and 3 bases from J, with 6 bases between. Germline V lookup: CDR1 MNHEY, CDR2 SVGAGI. The CDR3 DNA reads as TGTGCCAGCAGTTATCGTTTTGGAAACACCATATATTTT. Protein sequence: CASSYRFGNTIYF.

A word on this clone: This specimen includes other DNA sequences encoding the same CDR3. This chain links TRBV19 with TRBJ1-1; tentative D call: TRBD1 (5 bases). From germline, CDR1 is LNHDA and CDR2 SQIVND (reference sequence). This CDR3 is 14 amino acids long. The V end was cut by 3 bases, the J end by 1 base, with 9 bases between. In nucleotides, the CDR3 is TGTGCCAGTAGTATCTGGCAGGGGAACACTGAAGCTTTCTTT. Translated, it gives CASSIWQGNTEAFF.

The rearrangement joins TRBV6-5 to TRBJ2-1, with TRBD2 matching 7 bases. This CDR3 spans 14 amino acids. Germline CDR1 MNHEY, CDR2 SVGAGI. The trim removed 8 bases at V and 11 bases at J, leaving 15 bases unmatched. CDR3 sequence (DNA): TGTGCCAGCGGGAGGGCAGGGATTGGAGAAAAGCAGTTCTTC. It yields the protein CASGRAGIGEKQFF.